This TCR beta chain was identified during a study of control samples from healthy donors and cancer patients. Losses at the gene ends were 0 bases for V and 1 base for J; bases not matched to a gene: 2. The length of the CDR3 is 15 residues. CDR1 is SEHNR and CDR2 is FQNEAQ in the germline V gene (reference sequence). Repertoires were generated with immunoSEQ multiplex PCR, while TCRdb's copy carries only in-frame clones and drops some. This table has 90,000 to 100,000 clones, 88% appearing once. The sequence was obtained from a woman in her 70s in good health. What was sequenced was blood. The V and J genes are TRBV7-9 and TRBJ1-1; TRBD1 matches at 7 bases. CDR3 DNA sequence: TGTGCCAGCAGCTTAGCCGACAGGGCGAACACTGAAGCTTTCTTT. Protein sequence: CASSLADRANTEAFF.